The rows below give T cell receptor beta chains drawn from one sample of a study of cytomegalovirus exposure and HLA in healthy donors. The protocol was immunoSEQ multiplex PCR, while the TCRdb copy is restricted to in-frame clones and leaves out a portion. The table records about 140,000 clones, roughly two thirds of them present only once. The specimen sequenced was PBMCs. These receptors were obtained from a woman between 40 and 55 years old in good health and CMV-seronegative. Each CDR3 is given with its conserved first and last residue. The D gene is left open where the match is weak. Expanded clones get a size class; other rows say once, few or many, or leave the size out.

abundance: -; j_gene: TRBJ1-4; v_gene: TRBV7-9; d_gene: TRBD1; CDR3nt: TGTTCCAGCAGCTCTTCCGGGACAGTAAATGAAAAACTGTTTTTT; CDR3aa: CSSSSSGTVNEKLFF
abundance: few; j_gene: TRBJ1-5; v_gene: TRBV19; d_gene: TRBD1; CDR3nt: TGTGCCAGTAGTCGCCTAAGGGGGCGGGTTAATCAGCCCCAGCATTTT; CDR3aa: CASSRLRGRVNQPQHF
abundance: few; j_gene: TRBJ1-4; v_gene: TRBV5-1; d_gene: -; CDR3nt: TGCGCCAGCAGCTTCCCCGGCGGGGGTGAAAAACTGTTTTTT; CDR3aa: CASSFPGGGEKLFF
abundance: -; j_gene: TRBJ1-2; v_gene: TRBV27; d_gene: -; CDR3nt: TGTGCCAGCGGACTTAGCCAGGACGTACGACAGGCGTATGGCTACACCTTC; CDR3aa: CASGLSQDVRQAYGYTF
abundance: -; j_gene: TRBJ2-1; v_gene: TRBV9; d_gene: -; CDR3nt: TGTGCCAGCAGCGTATTAATCTCTAGCTCCTACAATGAGCAGTTCTTC; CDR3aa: CASSVLISSSYNEQFF
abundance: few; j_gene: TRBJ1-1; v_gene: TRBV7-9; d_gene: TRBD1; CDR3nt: TGTGCCAGCAGCTTAATAGGGGGCGGGACTGAAGCTTTCTTT; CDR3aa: CASSLIGGGTEAFF
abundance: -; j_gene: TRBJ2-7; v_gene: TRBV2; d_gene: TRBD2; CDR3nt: TGTGCCAGCAGACCGGGGGGGGTGGAACAGTACTTC; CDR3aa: CASRPGGVEQYF
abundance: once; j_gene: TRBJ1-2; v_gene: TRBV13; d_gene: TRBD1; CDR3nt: TGTGCCAGCAGCTTTCTTTCGAGCGGGACAGGATCTAACTATGGCTACACCTTC; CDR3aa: CASSFLSSGTGSNYGYTF
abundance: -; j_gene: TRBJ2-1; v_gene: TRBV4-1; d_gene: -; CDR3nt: TGCGCCAGCAGCCAAACAAACAATGAGCAGTTCTTC; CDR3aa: CASSQTNNEQFF
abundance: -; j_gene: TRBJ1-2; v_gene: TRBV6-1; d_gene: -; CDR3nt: TGTGCCAGCAGTGACAGGGTTGACTATGGCTACACCTTC; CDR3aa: CASSDRVDYGYTF